The 3 T cell receptor beta chains below come from one sample, sequenced in a study of CD8 T cells in Susac syndrome. Reverse transcription used about 0.45 to 1 ug RNA and random hexamers. TCRdb passed the immunoSEQ multiplex PCR reads through MiXCR, listing each CDR3 protein once. The table includes some 200,000 distinct CDR3 sequences, 90% to 96% detected once. The sequencing sample was made of CD4+ T cells from PBMCs. These TCRs come from a human donor with Susac syndrome.

V gene TRBV12-3 or TRBV12-4 combines with J gene TRBJ1-2, with TRBD1 matching 7 bases. The trim removed 6 bases at V and 8 bases at J, leaving 6 bases unmatched. CDR3 length: 12 residues. CDR3 nucleotides: TGTGCCAGCAGCCGCGACAGGGACGGCTACACCTTC. It translates to CASSRDRDGYTF.

This chain uses TRBV6-4 with TRBJ2-1; 8 bases fit TRBD2. J gave up 4 bases and V 4 bases, and 6 bases lay outside the gene matches. CDR3 length: 15 amino acids. CDR1 MRHNA and CDR2 SNTAGT come from the germline V gene. The CDR3: CASSASGLDYNEQFF. The CDR3 region has the DNA TGTGCCAGCAGTGCCTCGGGACTAGATTACAATGAGCAGTTCTTC.

The gene calls are TRBV20-1 and TRBJ2-5; 7 nucleotides agree with TRBD2. With 6 bases clipped from V and 1 base from J, the junction kept 20 bases outside the gene matches. The CDR3 is made up of 18 amino acids. Germline-derived CDR1 and CDR2 are DFQATT and SNEGSKA (reference sequence). This chain's CDR3 is CSARNPRHSGEPQETQYF. CDR3 DNA: TGCAGTGCCCGAAACCCCCGGCACAGCGGGGAGCCCCAAGAGACCCAGTACTTC.